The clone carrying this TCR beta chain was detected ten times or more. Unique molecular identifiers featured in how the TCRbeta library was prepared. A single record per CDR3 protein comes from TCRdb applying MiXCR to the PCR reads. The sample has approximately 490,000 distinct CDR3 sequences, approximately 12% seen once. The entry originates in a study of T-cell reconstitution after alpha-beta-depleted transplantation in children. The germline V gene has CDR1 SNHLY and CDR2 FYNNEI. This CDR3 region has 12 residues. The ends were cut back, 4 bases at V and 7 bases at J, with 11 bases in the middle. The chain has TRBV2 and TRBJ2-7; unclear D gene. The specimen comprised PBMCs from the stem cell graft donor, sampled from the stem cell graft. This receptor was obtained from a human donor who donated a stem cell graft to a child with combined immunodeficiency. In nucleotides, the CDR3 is TGTGCCAGCAGTGCGCTCTTTAGGGAGCAGTACTTC. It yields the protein CASSALFREQYF.